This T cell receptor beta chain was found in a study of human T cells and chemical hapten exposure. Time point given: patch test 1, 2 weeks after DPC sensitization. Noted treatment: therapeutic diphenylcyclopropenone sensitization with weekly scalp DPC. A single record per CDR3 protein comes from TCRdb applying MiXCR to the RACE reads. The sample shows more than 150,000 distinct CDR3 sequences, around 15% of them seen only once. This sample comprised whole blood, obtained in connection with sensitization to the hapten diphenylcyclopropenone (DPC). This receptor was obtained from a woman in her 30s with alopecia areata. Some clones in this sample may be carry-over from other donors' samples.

CDR3 sequence reads: CASSLTPGSSYEQYF. The CDR3 DNA is TGTGCCAGCAGTTTAACCCCGGGGTCCTCCTACGAGCAGTACTTC. The chain has TRBV27 and TRBJ2-7, with a tentative D call TRBD2 (5 bases). Germline CDR1 MNHEY, CDR2 SMNVEV (reference sequence). V was cut by 2 bases and J by 0 bases, with 11 bases left in between. CDR3 length equals 15 residues.